This passage covers 25 T cell receptor beta chains from one sample sequenced in a study of T-cell memory formation after mild COVID-19. Each CDR3 protein is one row after TCRdb ran MiXCR on the 5' RACE reads. The sample holds roughly 120,000 distinct CDR3 sequences; around a sixth are singletons and the top ten take about 15%. Sequencing input: PBMCs or a T cell subset sorted from them (not recorded which). These receptors all come from an adult woman who had mild COVID-19 (a few samples of this study predate the infection). Cell type and time point are not known.

The chain has TRBV12-3 or TRBV12-4 and TRBJ2-4, with 7 bases aligning to TRBD2. V gave up 6 bases and J gave up 7 bases; unmatched junction bases: 12. The CDR3 consists of 15 residues. Here the CDR3 reads CASSRPLARTNIQYF. For the CDR3, the DNA is TGTGCCAGCAGCCGACCACTAGCGCGAACGAACATTCAGTACTTC.

The V and J genes are TRBV12-3 or TRBV12-4 and TRBJ1-5; TRBD1 is a possible D gene (6 bases). Trimming removed 1 base from V and 6 bases from J, with 13 bases in between. This CDR3 has 15 residues. The CDR3: CASSLGTGSGQPQHF. DNA of the CDR3: TGTGCCAGCAGTTTAGGTACAGGGTCGGGTCAGCCCCAGCATTTT.

This clonotype turned up a few times. This rearrangement joins TRBV5-1 to TRBJ1-1; D ambiguous. Germline-derived CDR1 and CDR2 are SGHRS and YFSETQ. V shed 1 base and J shed 0 bases, with 10 bases lying between them. The CDR3 is 15 residues long. The CDR3 loop reads CASSLNSEMNTEAFF. CDR3 DNA: TGCGCCAGCAGCTTGAATTCGGAGATGAACACTGAAGCTTTCTTT.

This clonotype was seen a single time. The chain joins TRBV14 to TRBJ2-1; D remains unclear. This CDR3 has 17 amino acids. Germline values: CDR1 SGHDN, CDR2 FVKESK. The V end was cut by 1 base, the J end by 4 bases, with 17 bases between. CDR3 in DNA: TGTGCCAGCAGCCAAGGGCCCGGCGGACCTTCTTACAATGAGCAGTTCTTC. Protein product: CASSQGPGGPSYNEQFF.

The rearrangement links TRBV6-2 or TRBV6-3 to TRBJ2-1; D possibly corresponds to TRBD2 (5 bases). The germline V gene encodes CDR1 MNHEY and CDR2 SVGEGT. V gave up 6 bases and J gave up 0 bases, with 27 bases separating them. The CDR3 contains 20 residues. CDR3: CASRLLGKLSTYHSYNEQFF. The CDR3 DNA follows: TGTGCCAGCAGACTCCTCGGGAAATTAAGTACATACCACTCCTACAATGAGCAGTTCTTC.

The chain joins TRBV4-3 to TRBJ1-2, with D possibly TRBD1 on 5 matching bases. The germline CDR1 and CDR2 sequences are LGHNA and YSLEER. V dropped 0 bases and J dropped 8 bases, with 19 bases sitting between them. The CDR3 extends over 16 amino acids. The CDR3 bases are TGCGCCAGCAGCCAAGACGGGTACAGGTGGAGCGAGGGCTACACCTTC. This encodes CASSQDGYRWSEGYTF.

This clonotype appeared many times. The V call is TRBV20-1, the J call TRBJ1-2, with 10 nucleotides matching TRBD1. Trimming at V came to 5 bases and at J to 3 bases, leaving 3 bases not matched to a gene. Germline V gene sequence: CDR1 DFQATT, CDR2 SNEGSKA (reference sequence). CDR3 length equals 13 residues. CDR3 amino acids: CSARTGGDYGYTF. CDR3 DNA: TGCAGTGCTCGGACAGGGGGTGACTATGGCTACACCTTC.

This clonotype was recorded many times. This chain uses TRBV3-1 with TRBJ2-7; D perhaps matches TRBD2 (5 bases). Germline CDR1 reads LGHDT; CDR2 reads YNNKEL (reference sequence). The length of the CDR3 is 16 residues. Trimming cost V 5 bases and J 5 bases, with 22 bases left between them. The CDR3: CASSLHWTRTRDEQYF. The CDR3 region has the DNA TGTGCCAGCAGCTTACACTGGACTCGAACACGGGACGAGCAGTACTTC.

This clonotype was observed a handful of times. This CDR3 is CASSLVEGNSPLHF. The CDR3, as DNA: TGTGCCAGCAGCTTAGTTGAGGGGAATTCACCCCTCCACTTT. The rearrangement uses TRBV11-3 and TRBJ1-6; D might be TRBD1 (5 bases). This CDR3 region has 14 residues. Per germline, CDR1 SGHNT and CDR2 YENEEA. The V gene lost 1 base and the J gene lost 7 bases, with 8 bases spanning the gap.

DNA for the CDR3: TGTGCCAGCAGCCAAGCCGCGGACAAATATCAGCCCCAGCATTTT. It is translated as CASSQAADKYQPQHF. The chain combines TRBV4-2 with TRBJ1-5; tentatively, D is TRBD1 (5 bases). CDR1 and CDR2 (germline): LGHNA, YNFKEQ. Trimming took 1 base from V and 5 from J, leaving 12 bases between them. This CDR3 spans 15 amino acids.

This clonotype occurred a few times. This chain connects TRBV20-1 to TRBJ2-3, with 8 positions matching TRBD2. Germline CDR1 reads DFQATT; CDR2 reads SNEGSKA (reference sequence). The V gene end was trimmed by 5 bases and the J gene end by 2 bases; junction bases not matched to a gene: 6. The CDR3 has 14 residues. CDR3: CSAVLAATTDTQYF. CDR3 coding DNA: TGCAGTGCTGTACTAGCGGCCACCACAGATACGCAGTATTTT.

This clonotype occurred a few times. The V call is TRBV7-8, the J call TRBJ2-3; no definite D call. The CDR3 extends over 15 amino acids. From germline, CDR1 is SGHVS and CDR2 FQNEAQ. Trimming took 3 bases from V and 2 from J, leaving 12 bases between them. Here the CDR3 DNA reads TGTGCCAGCAGCTTCGTCAGGTTTTTCACAGATACGCAGTATTTT. Protein product: CASSFVRFFTDTQYF.

The chain couples TRBV20-1 to TRBJ2-1; 14 bases are shared with TRBD2. CDR3 length: 15 residues. CDR1 is DFQATT, CDR2 SNEGSKA, per germline (reference sequence). In DNA, the CDR3 is TGCAGCTGTGGGCTCCCGGGACTAGCGGGAGAGGAGCAGTTCTTC. Translation gives CSCGLPGLAGEEQFF.

V is TRBV20-1 and J is TRBJ1-1, with 10 bases lining up with TRBD1. Germline CDR1 and CDR2: DFQATT and SNEGSKA (reference sequence). This CDR3 spans 15 amino acids. J was trimmed by 5 bases and V by 6 bases; bases with no gene match: 12. The CDR3 reads CSAPSWTGGRTEAFF. CDR3 coding DNA: TGCAGTGCCCCATCCTGGACAGGGGGTCGGACTGAAGCTTTCTTT.

J is TRBJ2-7 and V is TRBV30, with D uncertain. Germline V gives CDR1 GTSNPN, CDR2 SVGIG (reference sequence). The germline V and J ends were trimmed by 1 base and 6 bases, with 7 bases remaining between them. This CDR3 comprises 11 residues. CDR3 region: CAWSADSEQYF. The CDR3 DNA reads TGTGCCTGGAGTGCCGACTCCGAGCAGTACTTC.

This clonotype was seen once. V is TRBV7-6 and J is TRBJ2-5; 10 bases fit TRBD2. This CDR3 comprises 16 residues. The V gene's germline CDR1 is SGHVS and CDR2 FNYEAQ. V lost 0 bases, J lost 7 bases, and 8 bases stayed unmatched. The CDR3, as DNA: TGTGCCAGCAGCTTAGCCCCTAGCGGGGGCCATCGGACCCAGTACTTC. As protein: CASSLAPSGGHRTQYF. Variable domain in full (rest from reference TRBV7-6 and TRBJ2-5): GAGVSQSPRYKVTKRGQDVALRCDPISGHVSLYWYRQALGQGPEFLTYFNYEAQQDKSGLPNDRFSAERPEGSISTLTIQRTEQRDSAMYRCASSLAPSGGHRTQYFGPGTRLLVL.

This clonotype was seen a few times. V gene TRBV4-1 combines with J gene TRBJ2-7, with D possibly matching TRBD2 (6 bases). Trimming took off 0 bases at V and 2 bases at J, with 8 bases between the two ends. Germline loops: CDR1 MGHRA, CDR2 YSYEKL. The CDR3 sequence is 14 residues long. CDR3 amino acids: CASSQEGEAYEQYF. The CDR3 DNA sequence: TGCGCCAGCAGCCAAGAAGGGGAGGCCTACGAGCAGTACTTC.

This clonotype was seen a few times. The chain carries TRBV5-6 and TRBJ2-7; D is undetermined. Germline CDR1 SGHDT, CDR2 YYEEEE. The CDR3 runs 15 residues. V shed 1 base and J shed 0 bases, with 11 bases lying between them. CDR3 residues: CASSLPGIDSYEQYF. CDR3 DNA sequence: TGTGCCAGCAGCTTGCCGGGTATAGACTCCTACGAGCAGTACTTC.

This clonotype was seen a handful of times. The rearrangement links TRBV10-3 to TRBJ1-2; D gene uncertain. Trimming stripped 0 bases from V and 8 bases from J, with 13 bases between. This CDR3 is 14 amino acids long. Germline V lookup: CDR1 ENHRY, CDR2 SYGVKD. The chain's CDR3 is CAISESGVLLGYTF. DNA of the CDR3: TGTGCCATCAGTGAGTCCGGAGTCCTGCTGGGCTACACCTTC.

This clonotype was seen only a few times. The chain combines TRBV12-3 or TRBV12-4 with TRBJ2-5, with D uncertain. The CDR3 extends over 14 amino acids. V was pared by 2 bases and J by 0 bases, with 7 bases between. This chain's CDR3 is CASSLWVNQETQYF. CDR3 nucleotides: TGTGCCAGCAGTTTATGGGTGAACCAAGAGACCCAGTACTTC.

The rearrangement uses TRBV6-1 and TRBJ1-5; no definite D call. The V end lost 2 bases, the J end lost 6 bases, and 11 bases lay between the germline ends. Germline CDR1 is MNHNS and CDR2 is SASEGT. The CDR3 sequence is 14 residues long. The CDR3 region is CASSERVGIQPQHF. In DNA, the CDR3 is TGTGCCAGCAGTGAAAGGGTAGGGATTCAGCCCCAGCATTTT.

This clonotype was counted ten times or more. The chain employs TRBV7-9 and TRBJ1-5; TRBD1 matches 7 bases. The germline V gene has CDR1 SEHNR and CDR2 FQNEAQ (reference sequence). This CDR3 region has 15 residues. Trimming removed 5 bases from V and 0 bases from J; junction bases left unmatched: 4. Here the CDR3 reads CASSITGDSNQPQHF. The CDR3 nucleotides read TGTGCCAGCAGCATAACAGGGGATAGCAATCAGCCCCAGCATTTT.

In this sample, this clonotype turned up a few times. The rearrangement uses TRBV6-6 and TRBJ2-1; D not resolved. V was clipped by 2 bases and J by 4 bases, with 6 bases between them. The CDR3 has 13 amino acids. Germline assignment: CDR1 MNHNY and CDR2 SVGAGI (reference sequence). CDR3 amino acids: CASSYGAYNEQFF. The CDR3 DNA reads as TGTGCCAGCAGTTACGGAGCGTACAATGAGCAGTTCTTC.

This clonotype has a handful of counts. The CDR3 protein is CSVEDHASGGAYEQYF. CDR3 DNA sequence: TGCAGCGTTGAAGATCACGCTAGCGGGGGGGCTTACGAGCAGTACTTC. The chain recombines TRBV29-1 with TRBJ2-7; 12 nucleotides agree with TRBD2. Germline assignment: CDR1 SQVTM and CDR2 ANQGSEA. Trimming at V came to 0 bases and at J to 4 bases, leaving 7 bases not matched to a gene. CDR3 size: 16 residues.

V usage is TRBV24-1 and J usage is TRBJ2-3; no reliable D call. This CDR3 is 16 amino acids long. Per germline, CDR1 KGHDR and CDR2 SFDVKD. The ends were cut back, 7 bases at V and 6 bases at J, with 22 bases in the middle. The DNA of the CDR3 is TGTGCCACCAGGGCCGACCAGGACCCGTCCTTGGATACGCAGTATTTT. It codes for CATRADQDPSLDTQYF.